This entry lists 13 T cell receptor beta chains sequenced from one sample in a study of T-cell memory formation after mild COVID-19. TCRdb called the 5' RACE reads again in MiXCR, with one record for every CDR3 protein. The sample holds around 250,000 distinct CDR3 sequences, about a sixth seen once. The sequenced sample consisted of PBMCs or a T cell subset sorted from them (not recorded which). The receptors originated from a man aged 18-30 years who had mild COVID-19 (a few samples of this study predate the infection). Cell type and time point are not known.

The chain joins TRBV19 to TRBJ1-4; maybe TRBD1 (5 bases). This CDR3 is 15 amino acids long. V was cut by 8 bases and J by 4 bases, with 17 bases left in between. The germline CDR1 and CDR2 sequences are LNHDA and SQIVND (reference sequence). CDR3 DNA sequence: TGTGCCAGTTCCGATACAGGCGGGCTTAATGAAAAACTGTTTTTT. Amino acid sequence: CASSDTGGLNEKLFF.

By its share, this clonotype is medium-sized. CDR3 protein: CASSGRGILLFEAKNIQYF. The DNA for the CDR3 is TGTGCCAGCAGCGGCCGGGGGATCCTCTTATTCGAAGCCAAAAACATTCAGTACTTC. The J gene is TRBJ2-4, the V gene TRBV7-9; a weak D match, TRBD2 (6 bases). The CDR3 contains 19 residues. Per germline, CDR1 SEHNR and CDR2 FQNEAQ (reference sequence). V lost 5 bases, J lost 0 bases, and 23 bases lay in between.

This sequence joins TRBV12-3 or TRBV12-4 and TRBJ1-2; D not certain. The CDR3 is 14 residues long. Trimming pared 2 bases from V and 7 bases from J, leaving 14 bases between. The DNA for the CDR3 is TGTGCCAGCAGTTTATTCAGTGGAGGGTCTGGCTACACCTTC. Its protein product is CASSLFSGGSGYTF.

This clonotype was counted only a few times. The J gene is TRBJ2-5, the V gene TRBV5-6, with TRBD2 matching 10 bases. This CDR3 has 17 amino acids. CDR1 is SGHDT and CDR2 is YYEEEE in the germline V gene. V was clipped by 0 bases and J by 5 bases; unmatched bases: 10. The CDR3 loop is CASSLGSKRGGSETQYF. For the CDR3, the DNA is TGTGCCAGCAGCTTGGGTTCCAAGCGGGGGGGCAGCGAGACCCAGTACTTC.

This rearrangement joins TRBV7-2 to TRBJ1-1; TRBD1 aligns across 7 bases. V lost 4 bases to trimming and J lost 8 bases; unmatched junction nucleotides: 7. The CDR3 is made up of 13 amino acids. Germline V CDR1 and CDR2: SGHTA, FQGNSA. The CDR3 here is CASSSGQELEAFF. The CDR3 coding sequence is TGTGCCAGCAGCTCCGGACAGGAGCTCGAAGCTTTCTTT.

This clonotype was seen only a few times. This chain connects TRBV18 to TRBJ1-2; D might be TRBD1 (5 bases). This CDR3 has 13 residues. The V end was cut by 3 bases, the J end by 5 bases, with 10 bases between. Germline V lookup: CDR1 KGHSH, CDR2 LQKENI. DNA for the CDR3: TGTGCCAGCTCACCGGGACCCGAGTATGGCTACACCTTC. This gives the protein CASSPGPEYGYTF.

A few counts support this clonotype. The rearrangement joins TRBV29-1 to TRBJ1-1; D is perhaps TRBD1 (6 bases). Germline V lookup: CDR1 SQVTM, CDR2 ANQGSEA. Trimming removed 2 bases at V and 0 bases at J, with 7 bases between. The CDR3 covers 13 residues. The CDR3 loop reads CSVEHRVNTEAFF. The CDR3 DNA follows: TGCAGCGTTGAACACAGGGTGAACACTGAAGCTTTCTTT.

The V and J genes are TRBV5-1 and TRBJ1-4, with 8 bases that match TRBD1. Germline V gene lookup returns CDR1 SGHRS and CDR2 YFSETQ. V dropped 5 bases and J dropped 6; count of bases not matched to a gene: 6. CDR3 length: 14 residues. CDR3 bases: TGCGCCAGCAGTTACCAGGGGGCTGATGAAAAACTGTTTTTT. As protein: CASSYQGADEKLFF.

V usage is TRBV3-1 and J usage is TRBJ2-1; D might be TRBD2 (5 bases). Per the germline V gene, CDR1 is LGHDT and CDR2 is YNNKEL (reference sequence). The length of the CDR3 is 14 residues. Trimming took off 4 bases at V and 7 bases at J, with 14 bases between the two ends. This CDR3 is CASSRDRRGNEQFF. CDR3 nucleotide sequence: TGTGCCAGCAGCCGGGATAGGAGAGGGAATGAGCAGTTCTTC.

CDR3 DNA: TGTGCCAGCAGTTACACGATGGCAGGGGTGAACACTGAAGCTTTCTTT. Translating it yields CASSYTMAGVNTEAFF. The rearrangement uses TRBV6-2 or TRBV6-3 and TRBJ1-1; D possibly corresponds to TRBD1 (6 bases). Germline V gives CDR1 MNHEY, CDR2 SVGEGT. Trimming removed 2 bases from V and 0 bases from J, with 13 bases in between. The CDR3 is 16 amino acids.

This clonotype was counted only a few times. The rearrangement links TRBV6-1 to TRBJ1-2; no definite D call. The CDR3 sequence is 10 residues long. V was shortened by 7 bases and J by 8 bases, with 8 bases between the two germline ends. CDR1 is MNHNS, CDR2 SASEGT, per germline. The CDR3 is CASNQAGYTF. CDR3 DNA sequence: TGTGCCAGCAACCAGGCCGGCTACACCTTC.

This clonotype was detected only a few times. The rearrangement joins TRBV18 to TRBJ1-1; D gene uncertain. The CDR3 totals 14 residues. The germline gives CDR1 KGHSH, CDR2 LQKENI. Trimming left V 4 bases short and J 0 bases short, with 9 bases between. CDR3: CASSLNSLNTEAFF. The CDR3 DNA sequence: TGTGCCAGCTCACTGAACAGCTTGAACACTGAAGCTTTCTTT.

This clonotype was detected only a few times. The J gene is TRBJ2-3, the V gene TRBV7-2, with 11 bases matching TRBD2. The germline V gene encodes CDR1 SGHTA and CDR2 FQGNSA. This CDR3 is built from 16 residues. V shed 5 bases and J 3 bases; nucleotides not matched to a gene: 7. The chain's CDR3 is CASSRMRLAGTDTQYF. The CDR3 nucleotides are TGTGCCAGCAGCCGCATGAGACTAGCGGGGACAGATACGCAGTATTTT.